The present TCR beta chain was sequenced within a study of T cell responses to AZD1222 COVID-19 vaccine. Study background: Analyses pooled second doses at about 4 or about 12 weeks.

TCRdb's copy holds only in-frame clones and misses some; the assay was immunoSEQ multiplex PCR. The sample consists of about 120,000 clones, roughly 88% of them appearing once. This CDR3 has 18 residues. Germline values: CDR1 SGHTS, CDR2 YDEGEE. Trimming shortened V by 4 bases and J by 8 bases, and 25 bases separated the two germline ends. Findings and limits, study-wide: Donors were mostly white British, more females; clonal diversity possibly underestimated. Reportedly, nearly half of unique spike TCRs recognized epitopes outside B.1.351/B.1.1.7 mutations. It was only after the peak T cell response that any repertoires were sampled.

Remarks on this clone: Its antigen is unknown.

The receptor's source is an adult in good health. The specimen comprised peripheral blood, sampled on day 0 of AZD1222 vaccination. The chain recombines TRBV5-8 with TRBJ1-6, with no clear D. CDR3 amino acids: CASSPQVFQDADDSPLHF. The CDR3 nucleotides read TGTGCCAGCAGCCCCCAGGTATTTCAAGACGCCGATGATTCACCCCTCCACTTT.